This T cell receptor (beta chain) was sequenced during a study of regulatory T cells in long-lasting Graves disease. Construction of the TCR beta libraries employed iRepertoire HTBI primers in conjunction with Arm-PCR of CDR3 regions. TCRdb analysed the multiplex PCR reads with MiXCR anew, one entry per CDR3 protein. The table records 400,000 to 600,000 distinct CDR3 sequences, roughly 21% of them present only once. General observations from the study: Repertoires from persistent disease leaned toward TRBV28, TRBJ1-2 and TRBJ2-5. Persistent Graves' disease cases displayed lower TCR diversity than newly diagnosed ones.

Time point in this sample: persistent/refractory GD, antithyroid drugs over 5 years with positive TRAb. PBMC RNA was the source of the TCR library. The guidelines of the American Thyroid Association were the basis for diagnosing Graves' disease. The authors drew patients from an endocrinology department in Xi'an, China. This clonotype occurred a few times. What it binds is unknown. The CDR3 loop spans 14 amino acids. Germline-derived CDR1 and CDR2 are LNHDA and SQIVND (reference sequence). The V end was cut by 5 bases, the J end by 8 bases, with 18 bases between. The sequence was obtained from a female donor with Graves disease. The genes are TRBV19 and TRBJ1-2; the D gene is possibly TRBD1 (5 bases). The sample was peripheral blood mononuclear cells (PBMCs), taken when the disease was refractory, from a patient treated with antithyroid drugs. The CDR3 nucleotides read TGTGCCAGTAGTGCTCTTTGGACACCGGGAGGCTACACCTTC. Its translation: CASSALWTPGGYTF.